This T cell receptor beta chain stems from a study of cytomegalovirus exposure and HLA in healthy donors. Study results and caveats: It was reported that the classifier diagnosed cytomegalovirus status with high specificity and sensitivity in both the original and validation cohorts.

The table came from immunoSEQ multiplex PCR; TCRdb's copy has only in-frame clones and leaves some out. Seen here are 190,000 or so clones, 80% to 85% observed once, and the top ten hold about 2.8%. Points on this clone: The antigen is undetermined.

The V end lost 6 bases, the J end lost 0 bases, and 15 bases lay between the germline ends. This CDR3 has 15 residues. Germline loops: CDR1 MDHEN, CDR2 SYDVKM. The clonotype originates from a woman aged 18-29 years in good health and CMV-seropositive. The V gene is TRBV28, the J gene TRBJ2-7; perhaps TRBD1 as D (6 bases). The sequencing sample was made of PBMCs. The CDR3 DNA reads TGTGCCAGCAGCTTCGGATCGACAGGCTCCTACGAGCAGTACTTC. It encodes CASSFGSTGSYEQYF.